The present T cell receptor (beta chain) was sequenced within a study of shared clonotypes between healthy human individuals. Whole-study results and caveats: Sequencing depth was expected to influence donor clonotype sharing. Generation of non-shared clonotypes was less probable than generation of clonotypes shared by all four donors.

The table came from immunoSEQ multiplex PCR; TCRdb's copy has only in-frame clones and leaves some out. Among 900,000 to 1,200,000 clones, about 84% were seen once, and the ten largest hold 0.55% to 0.7%. The CDR3 totals 18 residues. The V gene end was trimmed by 1 base and the J gene end by 4 bases; junction bases not matched to a gene: 16. Germline CDR1 reads SGHTS; CDR2 reads YDEGEE. As regards this clone: As yet, its antigen is unknown.

This chain links TRBV5-8 with TRBJ2-7, with 8 nucleotides matching TRBD2. The sequence was collected from a man between 18 and 29 years old in good health. Some clones in this sample may be carry-over from other donors' samples. Specimen: memory CD4+ T cells from PBMCs. Subset specified: CD45RA-negative fraction. As DNA, the CDR3 is TGTGCCAGCAGCTTGTTAGTGGACGCGGGAGGTCCAATTTACGAGCAGTACTTC. It translates to CASSLLVDAGGPIYEQYF.